This record covers a single TCR beta chain. Its target is unknown. The sample belongs to a study of T cells in Graves' hyperthyroidism and ophthalmopathy. Study-wide background: The initial diagnosis was the point when peripheral blood was collected, ahead of any treatment. Study-level points and caveats: Among thyroid clonotypes expanded above 0.001, most also appeared in blood.

The source material, RNA transcripts, was used to amplify TCR beta CDR3 regions. With the HTBI primer set, the TCR CDR3 went through a first round of RT-PCR. TCRdb reprocessed the multiplex PCR reads with MiXCR, giving one entry per CDR3 protein. The sample gives 460,000 or so distinct CDR3 sequences, about 15% of which show up once; around a sixth is in the top ten. Germline-derived CDR1 and CDR2 are LNHDA and SQIVND (reference sequence). CDR3 size: 14 residues. Trimming removed 3 bases at V and 6 bases at J, with 14 bases between. Using approximately 10 ml of fresh peripheral blood, PBMCs were prepared.

This receptor was identified in a woman aged 18-29 years with Graves' hyperthyroidism. The V and J genes are TRBV19 and TRBJ1-1; D not resolved. The material sequenced was blood. CDR3 protein: CASSMDRGSAEAFF. For the CDR3, the DNA is TGTGCCAGTAGTATGGACCGGGGATCCGCTGAAGCTTTCTTT.